The rows below give T cell receptor beta chains drawn from one sample of a study of control samples from healthy donors and cancer patients. Profiling relied on immunoSEQ multiplex PCR, and the TCRdb table lists in-frame clones only, not all of them. Here the sample spans roughly 70,000 clones, 84% being singletons. Sequencing used blood. Source of these receptors: a man over 45 in good health. Both conserved end residues are part of each CDR3. The order of the fields is J gene, V gene, clone size, D gene, CDR3 DNA, CDR3 protein. D genes are given only for firm matches. Clone size is shown for a subset of rows, as once, few, many or a class of expanded clone.

J: TRBJ1-5; V: TRBV2; size: .; D: .; DNA: TGTGCCAGCAGTCCTAGACTTGGGCGAGTCGATCAGCCCCAGCATTTT; CDR3: CASSPRLGRVDQPQHF
J: TRBJ2-7; V: TRBV9; size: .; D: .; DNA: TGTGCCAGCAGCGAGGACCCCGACTACGAGCAGTACTTC; CDR3: CASSEDPDYEQYF
J: TRBJ2-3; V: TRBV5-1; size: .; D: .; DNA: TGCGCCAGCGCTGAGGGAGATACGCAGTATTTT; CDR3: CASAEGDTQYF
J: TRBJ2-7; V: TRBV28; size: .; D: .; DNA: TGTGCCAGCAGTTTAGGAGGGGCCTCCTACGAGCAGTACTTC; CDR3: CASSLGGASYEQYF
J: TRBJ2-2; V: TRBV6-2/TRBV6-3; size: .; D: .; DNA: TGTGCCAGCAGCACACTCGAGGGCGGGGAGCTGTTTTTT; CDR3: CASSTLEGGELFF
J: TRBJ1-2; V: TRBV7-2; size: .; D: .; DNA: TGTGCCAGCAGCCGCCGGGACACTACTGGCTACACCTTC; CDR3: CASSRRDTTGYTF
J: TRBJ1-1; V: TRBV2; size: few; D: .; DNA: TGTGCCAGCAGAAGGGAGTTGAACACTGAAGCTTTCTTT; CDR3: CASRRELNTEAFF
J: TRBJ1-1; V: TRBV6-4; size: once; D: .; DNA: TGTGCCAGCAAAGACAGTTCTAGGAACACTGAAGCTTTCTTT; CDR3: CASKDSSRNTEAFF
J: TRBJ1-1; V: TRBV29-1; size: .; D: .; DNA: TGCAGCGTTGTGCCCACGCAGGGAGTCGCGGGGAACACTGAAGCTTTCTTT; CDR3: CSVVPTQGVAGNTEAFF
J: TRBJ1-2; V: TRBV27; size: .; D: TRBD1; DNA: TGTGCCAGCAGTGATCCCGGGACAGCTAACTATGGCTACACCTTC; CDR3: CASSDPGTANYGYTF
J: TRBJ2-7; V: TRBV5-1; size: .; D: .; DNA: TGCGCCAGCAGCTACAGACAGGGAGGGGGCGAGCAGTACTTC; CDR3: CASSYRQGGGEQYF
J: TRBJ2-1; V: TRBV9; size: .; D: .; DNA: TGTGCCAGCAGCCTTCTAGGGGCTAGTTATGAAACCAATGAGCAGTTCTTC; CDR3: CASSLLGASYETNEQFF
J: TRBJ1-1; V: TRBV28; size: .; D: .; DNA: TGTGCCAGCAGCGAACCTGCCCCCCGCTACACTGAAGCTTTCTTT; CDR3: CASSEPAPRYTEAFF
J: TRBJ1-1; V: TRBV5-6; size: .; D: .; DNA: TGTGCCAGCAGCTTAACCTTACAGGGAACAAACGGAGCTTTCTTT; CDR3: CASSLTLQGTNGAFF
J: TRBJ2-5; V: TRBV25-1; size: .; D: .; DNA: TGTGCCAGCAGTATGGCGGGCGAGACCCAGTACTTC; CDR3: CASSMAGETQYF
J: TRBJ2-7; V: TRBV10-3; size: .; D: .; DNA: TGTGCCATCAGTTCTGGGACAAGTACCTACGAGCAGTACTTC; CDR3: CAISSGTSTYEQYF
J: TRBJ2-3; V: TRBV24-1; size: .; D: TRBD2; DNA: TGTGCCACCAGTGATTGGGGCGGGAGGGCCATGAGCACAGATACGCAGTATTTT; CDR3: CATSDWGGRAMSTDTQYF
J: TRBJ2-7; V: TRBV7-3; size: .; D: .; DNA: TGTGCCAGCAGCTTAGAGAGTCGGGGAAGCGAGCAGTACTTC; CDR3: CASSLESRGSEQYF
J: TRBJ2-1; V: TRBV4-2; size: .; D: .; DNA: TGTGCCAGCAGCCCCTCAGCCGGGACTGCGCGTCTGAATGAGCAGTTCTTC; CDR3: CASSPSAGTARLNEQFF
J: TRBJ2-3; V: TRBV19; size: .; D: .; DNA: TGTGCCAGTACCACAGGACTAAACCCCACAGATACGCAGTATTTT; CDR3: CASTTGLNPTDTQYF
J: TRBJ2-5; V: TRBV5-5; size: .; D: TRBD2; DNA: TGTGCCAGCAGCCTGACTAGCGGGAGTCAGGAGACCCAGTACTTC; CDR3: CASSLTSGSQETQYF
J: TRBJ2-2; V: TRBV29-1; size: .; D: .; DNA: TGCAGCGTGAGGGATCCTCACACCGGGGAGCTGTTTTTT; CDR3: CSVRDPHTGELFF